The 15 T cell receptor beta chains presented below share a single source sample, sequenced in a study of cytomegalovirus exposure and HLA in healthy donors (dated 2017 in TCRdb). The library was built by means of the immunoSEQ multiplex PCR assay. A mixture of 60 forward primers for TCR Vbeta segments and 13 reverse primers for TCR Jbeta segments was used in the multiplex PCR. This immuneACCESS table, as held by TCRdb, lists in-frame sequences with V and J called but not all clones. Of the missing ones, under half trace to an unresolved V gene in checked studies; the others have no known cause. The sample's table lists a count of fewer than 250,000 clones. Roughly 0.98% of the sample is in the top ten clones. Sequences were obtained from PBMCs. Every receptor here comes from a woman in her 30s in good health and CMV-seropositive.

For this clone: Compared with germline, one end of the junction differs, possibly owing to a read error. The chain has TRBV29-1 and TRBJ1-1; D gene uncertain. Germline V gives CDR1 SQVTM, CDR2 ANQGSEA. The CDR3 runs to 13 residues. CDR3 DNA sequence: TGCGGCGTTGAAGGGCTTTTGAACACTGAAGCTTTCTTT. Protein product: CGVEGLLNTEAFF. The variable domain in full, with the rest retrieved from reference TRBV29-1 and TRBJ1-1, is SAVISQKPSRDICQRGTSLTIQCQVDSQVTMMFWYRQQPGQSLTLIATANQGSEATYESGFVIDKFPISRPNLTFSTLTVSNMSPEDSSIYLCGVEGLLNTEAFFGQGTRLTVV.

CDR3 DNA sequence: TGTGCCAGCAGGTTAGGACAGGGGTCCTACGAGCAGTACTTC. Protein: CASRLGQGSYEQYF. The gene calls are TRBV6-5 and TRBJ2-7; 9 bases map to TRBD1. V dropped 6 bases and J dropped 1; count of bases not matched to a gene: 4. Germline-derived CDR1 and CDR2 are MNHEY and SVGAGI. The CDR3 is 14 amino acids.

The gene calls are TRBV6-4 and TRBJ1-2; 7 bases map to TRBD1. The CDR3 consists of 13 residues. After removal of 8 bases from V and 2 bases from J, the junction contained 5 bases not matched to a gene. The V gene's germline CDR1 is MRHNA and CDR2 SNTAGT. The CDR3 sequence: CASRDSVNYGYTF. DNA of the CDR3: TGTGCCAGCCGGGACAGCGTAAACTATGGCTACACCTTC.

The chain carries TRBV10-1 and TRBJ2-3; 7 bases are shared with TRBD2. Germline V gene sequence: CDR1 WNHNN, CDR2 SYGVQD (reference sequence). This CDR3 contains 13 residues. V was clipped by 6 bases and J by 4 bases; unmatched bases: 4. DNA for the CDR3: TGCGCCAGCAGGCGGGAGCTTGCAGATACGCAGTATTTT. Translated: CASRRELADTQYF.

The rearrangement joins TRBV6-1 to TRBJ1-1; 7 nucleotides line up with TRBD1. The CDR3 is 16 amino acids. CDR1 is MNHNS and CDR2 is SASEGT in the germline V gene. With V trimmed by 4 bases and J by 1 base, 9 bases remained unmatched. CDR3 sequence: CASSGPRTGENTEAFF. The CDR3 DNA reads as TGTGCCAGCAGTGGTCCCCGGACAGGAGAGAACACTGAAGCTTTCTTT.

This chain joins TRBV10-3 and TRBJ1-5; D unresolved. The CDR3 length is 13 residues. The germline V and J ends were trimmed by 7 bases and 3 bases, with 10 bases remaining between them. Germline lookup yields CDR1 ENHRY and CDR2 SYGVKD. CDR3 in amino acids: CAINGDINQPQHF. Written as DNA, the CDR3 is TGTGCCATCAACGGAGATATCAATCAGCCCCAGCATTTT.

The chain is built from TRBV7-2 and TRBJ1-2, with D possibly matching TRBD1 (5 bases). V lost 2 bases and J 6 bases, leaving 10 bases between the germline ends. From germline, CDR1 is SGHTA and CDR2 FQGNSA. The CDR3 is 13 amino acids. In nucleotides, the CDR3 is TGTGCCAGCAGCTTACAGGGTTACGATGGCTACACCTTC. Amino acids: CASSLQGYDGYTF.

J is TRBJ1-2 and V is TRBV6-5; D gene uncertain. The germline gives CDR1 MNHEY, CDR2 SVGAGI. V was cut by 0 bases and J by 4 bases, with 15 bases left in between. CDR3 length equals 16 residues. CDR3 protein: CASSYSPKTRGYGYTF. CDR3 sequence (DNA): TGTGCCAGCAGTTACTCCCCAAAAACGCGGGGCTATGGCTACACCTTC.

The J gene is TRBJ1-1, the V gene TRBV7-2; D is undetermined. CDR3 size: 13 residues. Germline lookup yields CDR1 SGHTA and CDR2 FQGNSA. V gave up 2 bases and J gave up 1 base, with 5 bases separating them. CDR3 in DNA: TGTGCCAGCAGCTTAAACAAGAACACTGAAGCTTTCTTT. Its protein product is CASSLNKNTEAFF.

The rearrangement links TRBV7-2 to TRBJ1-2; D remains unclear. The CDR3 loop spans 15 amino acids. V was pared by 4 bases and J by 5 bases, with 17 bases between. Germline V lookup: CDR1 SGHTA, CDR2 FQGNSA. The CDR3, as DNA: TGTGCCAGCAGCTCCCCCCCGCAGGTCCCTTATGGCTACACCTTC. Translation: CASSSPPQVPYGYTF.

The rearrangement links TRBV6-5 to TRBJ1-2, with 9 bases aligning to TRBD1. The germline V gene has CDR1 MNHEY and CDR2 SVGAGI. The V gene end was trimmed by 6 bases and the J gene end by 4 bases; junction bases not matched to a gene: 3. The CDR3 runs 13 residues. The CDR3, as DNA: TGTGCCAGCAGAACAGGGGGCGTCTATGGCTACACCTTC. It translates to CASRTGGVYGYTF.

With regard to this clone: The same CDR3 arises from other DNA sequences in this sample as well. The chain joins TRBV7-2 to TRBJ2-3, with D unresolved. The CDR3 is made up of 13 amino acids. From germline, CDR1 is SGHTA and CDR2 FQGNSA. The V gene lost 3 bases and the J gene lost 3 bases, with 7 bases spanning the gap. The CDR3 region has the DNA TGTGCCAGCAGCTTTCCCGGGACAGATACGCAGTATTTT. This translates into CASSFPGTDTQYF.

The chain is built from TRBV20-1 and TRBJ1-1; D unclear. The CDR3 is made up of 11 amino acids. V was trimmed by 1 base and J by 5 bases, leaving 5 bases between them. The germline gives CDR1 DFQATT, CDR2 SNEGSKA (reference sequence). The CDR3 loop is CSARAVTEAFF. CDR3 in DNA: TGCAGTGCTAGAGCTGTGACTGAAGCTTTCTTT.

The rearrangement links TRBV7-6 to TRBJ1-1; no firm D call. The germline V and J ends were trimmed by 2 bases and 3 bases, with 13 bases remaining between them. The CDR3 spans 15 residues. Looked up from germline, CDR1 is SGHVS and CDR2 is FNYEAQ. The CDR3 DNA follows: TGTGCCAGCAGCTTATCCCCGTGGGCAGACACTGAAGCTTTCTTT. Its protein is CASSLSPWADTEAFF.

This chain connects TRBV10-3 to TRBJ2-3; D gene ambiguous. The V and J ends lost 0 bases and 5 bases respectively, with 18 bases between them. Germline V gene data show CDR1 as ENHRY and CDR2 as SYGVKD. CDR3 length: 17 amino acids. CDR3 DNA: TGTGCCATCAGTGAGTCGCCTGGCTCCCGAGGCGGAGATACGCAGTATTTT. Translation: CAISESPGSRGGDTQYF.